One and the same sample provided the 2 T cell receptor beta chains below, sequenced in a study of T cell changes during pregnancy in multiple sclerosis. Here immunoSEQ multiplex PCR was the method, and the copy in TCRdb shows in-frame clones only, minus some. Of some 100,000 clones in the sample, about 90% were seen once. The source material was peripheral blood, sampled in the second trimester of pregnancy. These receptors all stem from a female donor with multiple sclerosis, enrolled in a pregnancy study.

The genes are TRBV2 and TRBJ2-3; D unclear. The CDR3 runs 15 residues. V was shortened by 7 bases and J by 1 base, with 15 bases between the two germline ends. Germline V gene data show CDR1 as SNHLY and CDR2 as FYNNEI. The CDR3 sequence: CASIKNRIRTDTQYF. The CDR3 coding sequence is TGTGCCAGCATTAAAAACAGAATACGCACAGATACGCAGTATTTT.

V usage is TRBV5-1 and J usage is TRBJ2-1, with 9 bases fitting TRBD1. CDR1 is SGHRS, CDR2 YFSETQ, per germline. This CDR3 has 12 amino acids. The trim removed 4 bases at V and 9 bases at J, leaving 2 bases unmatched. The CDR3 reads CASSRDRAEQFF. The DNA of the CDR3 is TGCGCCAGCAGCAGGGACAGGGCTGAGCAGTTCTTC.